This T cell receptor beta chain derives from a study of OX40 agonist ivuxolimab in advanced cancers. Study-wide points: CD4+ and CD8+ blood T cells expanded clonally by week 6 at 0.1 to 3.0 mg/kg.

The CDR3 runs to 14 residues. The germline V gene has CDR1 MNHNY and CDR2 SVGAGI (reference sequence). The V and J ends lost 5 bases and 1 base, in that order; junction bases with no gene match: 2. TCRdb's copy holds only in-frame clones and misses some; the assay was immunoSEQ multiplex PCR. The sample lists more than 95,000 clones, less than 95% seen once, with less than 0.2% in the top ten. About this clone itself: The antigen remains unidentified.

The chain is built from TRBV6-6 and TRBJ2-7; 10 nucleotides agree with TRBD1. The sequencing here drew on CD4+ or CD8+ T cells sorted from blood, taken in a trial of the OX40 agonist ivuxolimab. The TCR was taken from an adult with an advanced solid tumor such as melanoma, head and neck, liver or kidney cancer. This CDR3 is CASSRQGASYEQYF. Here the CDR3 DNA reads TGTGCCAGCAGTCGACAGGGGGCGTCCTACGAGCAGTACTTC.